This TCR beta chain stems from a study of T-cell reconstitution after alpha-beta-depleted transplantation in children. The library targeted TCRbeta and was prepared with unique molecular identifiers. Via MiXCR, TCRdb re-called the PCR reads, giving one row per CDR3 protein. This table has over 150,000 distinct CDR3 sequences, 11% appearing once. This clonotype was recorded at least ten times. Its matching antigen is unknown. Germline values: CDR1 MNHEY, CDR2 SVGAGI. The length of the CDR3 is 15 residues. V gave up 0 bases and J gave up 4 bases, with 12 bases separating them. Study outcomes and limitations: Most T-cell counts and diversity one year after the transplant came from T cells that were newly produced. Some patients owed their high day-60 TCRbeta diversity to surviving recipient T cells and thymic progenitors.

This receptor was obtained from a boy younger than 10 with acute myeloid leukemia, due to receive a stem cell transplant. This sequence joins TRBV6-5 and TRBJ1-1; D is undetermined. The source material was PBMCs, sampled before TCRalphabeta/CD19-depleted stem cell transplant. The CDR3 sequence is CASSYSGEISTEAFF. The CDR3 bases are TGTGCCAGCAGTTACTCGGGAGAGATTAGCACTGAAGCTTTCTTT.